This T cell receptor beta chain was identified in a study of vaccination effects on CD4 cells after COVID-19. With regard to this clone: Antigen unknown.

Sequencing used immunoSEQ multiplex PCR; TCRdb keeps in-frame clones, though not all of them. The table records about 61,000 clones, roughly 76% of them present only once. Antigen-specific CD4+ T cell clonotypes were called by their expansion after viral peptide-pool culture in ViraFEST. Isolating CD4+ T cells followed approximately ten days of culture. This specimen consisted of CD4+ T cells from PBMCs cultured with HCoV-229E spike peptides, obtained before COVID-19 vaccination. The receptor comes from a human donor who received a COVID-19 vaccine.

The CDR3 nucleotides read TGTGCCAGCAGTATACAAGTTAGCGGGGGGAAGACCCAGTACTTC. Its translation is CASSIQVSGGKTQYF. The chain combines TRBV6-6 with TRBJ2-5; TRBD2 matches at 10 bases. The V gene's germline CDR1 is MNHNY and CDR2 SVGAGI (reference sequence). The V segment lost 5 bases and the J segment 6 bases; nucleotides outside the gene matches: 9. The CDR3 covers 15 residues.